These 29 T cell receptor beta chains came from one sample sequenced in a study of blood T cell repertoires in COVID-19 (dated by TCRdb to 2018 to 2021). Receptor libraries were prepared by the immunoSEQ multiplex PCR assay. The table comes from immuneACCESS by way of TCRdb, which keeps in-frame sequences with V and J called. Part of the clones is missing from these tables; in studies checked, under half for an unresolved V gene and the rest for unknown reasons. The sample contains around 230,000 clones, about 85% of them found a single time. The ten biggest clones cover 0.72% of the sample. Sequenced input: peripheral blood. Source of these receptors: a man aged 35 to 55 with acute or convalescent COVID-19.

The CDR3 here is CASSQDWASYEQYF. For the CDR3, the DNA is TGTGCCAGCAGCCAAGATTGGGCGTCCTACGAGCAGTACTTC. The gene calls are TRBV3-1 (or the pseudogene TRBV3-2) and TRBJ2-7; D is uncertain. Trimming cost V 0 bases and J 1 base, with 7 bases left between them. Germline values: CDR1 LGHDT, CDR2 YNNKEL (reference sequence). The CDR3 sequence is 14 residues long.

V is TRBV6-5 and J is TRBJ1-2, with 7 nucleotides matching TRBD1. The ends lost 0 bases at V and 8 bases at J; junction bases unmatched: 6. The CDR3 has 14 amino acids. CDR1 is MNHEY and CDR2 is SVGAGI in the germline V gene. CDR3 DNA: TGTGCCAGCAGTTACTCGAAGGGGGCCCCCGGCTACACCTTC. Amino acid sequence: CASSYSKGAPGYTF.

This clone was picked up a small number of times. The chain recombines TRBV3-1 (or the pseudogene TRBV3-2) with TRBJ1-6, with D perhaps matching TRBD1 (5 bases). Trimming left V 3 bases short and J 7 bases short, with 7 bases between. The CDR3 is made up of 13 amino acids. The germline V gene has CDR1 LGHDT and CDR2 YNNKEL (reference sequence). The DNA of the CDR3 is TGTGCCAGCAGCCAGGGGGGGAATTCACCCCTCCACTTT. Its protein is CASSQGGNSPLHF.

The chain recombines TRBV28 with TRBJ2-1, with 7 nucleotides matching TRBD2. Per the germline V gene, CDR1 is MDHEN and CDR2 is SYDVKM. The ends lost 1 base at V and 3 bases at J; junction bases unmatched: 9. CDR3 length equals 17 residues. The DNA of the CDR3 is TGTGCCAGCAGTTTATTGGAAGCGCGGGAGAACTACAATGAGCAGTTCTTC. Translated: CASSLLEARENYNEQFF.

V gene TRBV6-4 combines with J gene TRBJ2-1, with D perhaps TRBD1 (6 bases). The CDR3 totals 12 residues. Trimming stripped 5 bases from V and 8 bases from J, with 10 bases between. Germline V gene lookup returns CDR1 MRHNA and CDR2 SNTAGT. CDR3 loop: CASSSGVDEQFF. Written as DNA, the CDR3 is TGTGCCAGCAGTTCAGGGGTGGATGAGCAGTTCTTC.

J is TRBJ1-1 and V is TRBV19; 12 nucleotides align to TRBD1. Germline trimming cut 6 bases from V and 3 bases from J; bases unmatched to any gene: 5. From germline, CDR1 is LNHDA and CDR2 SQIVND (reference sequence). The CDR3 runs 15 residues. CDR3 amino acids: CASRGQGAEYTEAFF. The CDR3 DNA sequence: TGTGCCAGTAGGGGACAGGGGGCGGAGTACACTGAAGCTTTCTTT.

This sequence joins TRBV19 and TRBJ1-4, with D perhaps TRBD1 (6 bases). The V and J ends lost 2 bases and 7 bases respectively, with 17 bases between them. Germline loops: CDR1 LNHDA, CDR2 SQIVND (reference sequence). The CDR3 length is 16 residues. CDR3 protein: CASSILPPGEGEKLFF. CDR3 nucleotide sequence: TGTGCCAGTAGTATACTTCCTCCAGGGGAGGGTGAAAAACTGTTTTTT.

This clone was observed a handful of times. This chain joins TRBV19 and TRBJ1-3; TRBD1 matches 8 bases. This CDR3 is 14 amino acids long. V gave up 5 bases and J gave up 1 base; unmatched junction bases: 1. Germline V CDR1 and CDR2: LNHDA, SQIVND (reference sequence). CDR3 DNA sequence: TGTGCCAGTAGTCAGGGGGCTTCTGGAAACACCATATATTTT. This sequence encodes CASSQGASGNTIYF.

The DNA of the CDR3 is TGTGCCAGCAGTTACTCCCGGGACAGAAGCAATCAGCCCCAGCATTTT. It specifies CASSYSRDRSNQPQHF. The chain carries TRBV6-5 and TRBJ1-5; 7 bases align to TRBD1. CDR3 length: 16 residues. Germline CDR1 reads MNHEY; CDR2 reads SVGAGI. The trim removed 0 bases at V and 1 base at J, leaving 3 bases unmatched.

DNA of the CDR3: TGTGCCAGCAGTCCGGGCCGGGACAGGGGGTCCTACGAGCAGTACTTC. This encodes CASSPGRDRGSYEQYF. The genes are TRBV2 and TRBJ2-7; 11 bases match TRBD1. Germline V gives CDR1 SNHLY, CDR2 FYNNEI. The junction had 7 bases not matched to a gene; V was cut back by 5 bases and J by 1 base. CDR3 length: 16 residues.

J is TRBJ2-7 and V is TRBV27; TRBD1 agrees at 8 bases. Germline-derived CDR1 and CDR2 are MNHEY and SMNVEV (reference sequence). The V gene end was trimmed by 6 bases and the J gene end by 4 bases; junction bases not matched to a gene: 5. The CDR3 covers 13 residues. The CDR3 nucleotides read TGTGCCAGCAGCCACTACAGGGGGTACGAGCAGTACTTC. Its translation is CASSHYRGYEQYF.

This chain joins TRBV27 and TRBJ1-6; D not resolved. The CDR3 runs 11 residues. Looked up from germline, CDR1 is MNHEY and CDR2 is SMNVEV (reference sequence). V dropped 11 bases and J dropped 5 bases, with 7 bases sitting between them. CDR3 bases: TGTGCCGCCGGGAATAATTCACCCCTCCACTTT. The encoded protein is CAAGNNSPLHF.

V is TRBV5-1 and J is TRBJ2-6; D unclear. The CDR3 totals 18 residues. The germline gives CDR1 SGHRS, CDR2 YFSETQ. V shed 0 bases and J shed 0 bases, with 13 bases lying between them. As DNA, the CDR3 is TGCGCCAGCAGCTTGGTTGCGAACCGAGACTCTGGGGCCAACGTCCTGACTTTC. Its protein product is CASSLVANRDSGANVLTF.

The V gene is TRBV5-1, the J gene TRBJ2-4; unclear D gene. The ends were cut back, 5 bases at V and 0 bases at J, with 12 bases in the middle. This CDR3 is 15 amino acids long. The germline V gene encodes CDR1 SGHRS and CDR2 YFSETQ. Here the CDR3 reads CASSPLGEAKNIQYF. Here the CDR3 DNA reads TGCGCCAGCAGTCCCTTGGGCGAAGCCAAAAACATTCAGTACTTC.

The V and J genes are TRBV6-5 and TRBJ2-7; 7 bases match TRBD1. CDR3 length: 15 residues. Trimming at V came to 2 bases and at J to 0 bases, leaving 4 bases not matched to a gene. Germline V gene sequence: CDR1 MNHEY, CDR2 SVGAGI. DNA of the CDR3: TGTGCCAGCAGTTACCCGGGACAGAGCTCCTACGAGCAGTACTTC. Amino acid sequence: CASSYPGQSSYEQYF.

The chain uses TRBV18 and TRBJ2-4, with 10 bases identical to TRBD1. The germline V gene encodes CDR1 KGHSH and CDR2 LQKENI. The length of the CDR3 is 13 residues. Unmatched junction bases numbered 4, after V lost 4 bases and J lost 10 bases. The CDR3 loop reads CASSLGTGEIQYF. DNA for the CDR3: TGTGCCAGCTCACTAGGGACAGGGGAAATTCAGTACTTC.

The V and J genes are TRBV6-5 and TRBJ1-1; D possibly corresponds to TRBD1 (5 bases). The CDR3 is 15 amino acids. Germline lookup yields CDR1 MNHEY and CDR2 SVGAGI. The V gene lost 4 bases and the J gene lost 2 bases, with 14 bases spanning the gap. Here the CDR3 reads CASSFKGGTNTEAFF. The CDR3 nucleotides are TGTGCCAGCAGTTTTAAAGGAGGGACCAACACTGAAGCTTTCTTT.

This rearrangement joins TRBV5-1 to TRBJ1-1; 7 nucleotides agree with TRBD1. V was pared by 6 bases and J by 4 bases, with 6 bases of the junction left unmatched. This CDR3 has 13 amino acids. The germline gives CDR1 SGHRS, CDR2 YFSETQ. The chain's CDR3 is CASKVTGFTEAFF. The DNA for the CDR3 is TGCGCCAGCAAAGTGACAGGGTTCACTGAAGCTTTCTTT.

The chain uses TRBV6-2 or TRBV6-3 and TRBJ2-6, with 9 nucleotides matching TRBD1. Germline V gives CDR1 MNHEY, CDR2 SVGEGT. The CDR3 is 20 amino acids. V trimming: 5 bases; J trimming: 0 bases; junction bases outside the gene matches: 14. Written as DNA, the CDR3 is TGTGCCAGCAGTGTCCCGGGACAGGGACCCATCGACTCTGGGGCCAACGTCCTGACTTTC. It encodes CASSVPGQGPIDSGANVLTF.

This CDR3 is CASSRTSGRYNEQFF. CDR3 in DNA: TGTGCCAGCAGCCGAACTAGCGGGAGATACAATGAGCAGTTCTTC. The chain combines TRBV27 with TRBJ2-1; 11 bases align to TRBD2. V was clipped by 6 bases and J by 4 bases; unmatched bases: 5. The length of the CDR3 is 15 residues. Germline lookup yields CDR1 MNHEY and CDR2 SMNVEV (reference sequence).

This chain connects TRBV12-3 or TRBV12-4 to TRBJ2-7, with 8 bases that match TRBD2. The trim removed 6 bases at V and 5 bases at J, leaving 3 bases unmatched. The CDR3 contains 12 residues. The CDR3 loop reads CASSPAGDEQYF. The CDR3 coding sequence is TGTGCCAGCAGCCCAGCGGGAGACGAGCAGTACTTC.

The chain combines TRBV30 with TRBJ2-3; 8 nucleotides align to TRBD2. Germline CDR1 is GTSNPN and CDR2 is SVGIG (reference sequence). The CDR3 loop spans 15 amino acids. V shed 4 bases and J 2 bases; nucleotides not matched to a gene: 8. CDR3 protein: CAWKRTAGATDTQYF. The CDR3 nucleotides are TGTGCCTGGAAGCGAACAGCGGGAGCCACAGATACGCAGTATTTT.

The J gene is TRBJ2-7, the V gene TRBV27; 9 bases are shared with TRBD1. V shed 5 bases, J shed 3 bases, and the junction held 5 bases outside the gene matches. The CDR3 contains 14 residues. Germline CDR1 and CDR2: MNHEY and SMNVEV (reference sequence). The CDR3, as DNA: TGTGCCAGCAGTCCTCGGACAGGGGACTACGAGCAGTACTTC. This codes for CASSPRTGDYEQYF.

The chain recombines TRBV7-9 with TRBJ2-5, with 8 bases identical to TRBD1. The germline CDR1 and CDR2 sequences are SEHNR and FQNEAQ (reference sequence). Trimming took 5 bases from V and 14 from J; bases not matched to a gene: 10. This CDR3 has 12 residues. CDR3 in DNA: TGTGCCAGCAGCGTCGGACAGGGCCCTACTTACTTC. Protein: CASSVGQGPTYF.

This chain uses TRBV5-1 with TRBJ1-1; D gene ambiguous. The germline CDR1 and CDR2 sequences are SGHRS and YFSETQ. V was trimmed by 5 bases and J by 1 base, leaving 12 bases between them. This CDR3 is 14 amino acids long. DNA of the CDR3: TGCGCCAGCAGTCGTCAGGCCAAGAACACTGAAGCTTTCTTT. It yields the protein CASSRQAKNTEAFF.

CDR3 nucleotides: TGTGCCAGCAGGGATAACGCGGGAGGGCAGGACGAGCAGTACTTC. This sequence encodes CASRDNAGGQDEQYF. This chain connects TRBV2 to TRBJ2-7, with 9 bases identical to TRBD2. The V segment lost 6 bases and the J segment 5 bases; nucleotides outside the gene matches: 11. The CDR3 extends over 15 amino acids. CDR1 SNHLY and CDR2 FYNNEI come from the germline V gene.

The J gene is TRBJ1-2, the V gene TRBV5-1, with 9 bases identical to TRBD1. This CDR3 spans 14 amino acids. The ends lost 4 bases at V and 4 bases at J; junction bases unmatched: 5. The germline gives CDR1 SGHRS, CDR2 YFSETQ. CDR3: CASSGTGSSYGYTF. DNA of the CDR3: TGCGCCAGCAGCGGGACAGGGTCGTCCTATGGCTACACCTTC.

V usage is TRBV2 and J usage is TRBJ1-1; D remains unclear. Germline V gene data show CDR1 as SNHLY and CDR2 as FYNNEI. The V gene lost 8 bases and the J gene lost 2 bases, with 12 bases spanning the gap. The CDR3 has 13 amino acids. The CDR3 DNA is TGTGCCAGCTTCACGGGATCAAACACTGAAGCTTTCTTT. Its protein product is CASFTGSNTEAFF.

This chain connects TRBV6-6 to TRBJ2-1; tentative D call: TRBD1 (6 bases). The V end was cut by 7 bases, the J end by 2 bases, with 12 bases between. CDR3 length equals 14 residues. Germline CDR1 MNHNY, CDR2 SVGAGI (reference sequence). CDR3 region: CASTTGIPYNEQFF. The CDR3 DNA sequence: TGTGCCAGCACTACAGGGATTCCCTACAATGAGCAGTTCTTC.